A single sample gave rise to the 16 T cell receptor beta chains below, sequenced in a study of blood T cells in healthy people across ages. A second PCR, run for about 6 to 11 cycles, used a sample-barcoded 5' primer plus a J-beta primer mix. TCRdb used MiXCR to reprocess the 5' RACE reads, holding one entry per CDR3 protein. The sample contains approximately 1.5 million distinct CDR3 sequences, 34% of which appear only once. The sequencing input was blood. The receptor source for this set is a woman aged 30 to 39 in good health.

The chain recombines TRBV5-1 with TRBJ2-3, with 8 bases aligning to TRBD1. Unmatched junction bases numbered 8, after V lost 7 bases and J lost 1 base. Germline CDR1 SGHRS, CDR2 YFSETQ. The CDR3 loop spans 15 amino acids. The CDR3 is CASRDRWTRTDTQYF. The CDR3 DNA reads as TGCGCCAGCCGGGACAGGTGGACGCGCACAGATACGCAGTATTTT. The full variable domain, completed using reference TRBV5-1 and TRBJ2-3, is KAGVTQTPRYLIKTRGQQVTLSCSPISGHRSVSWYQQTPGQGLQFLFEYFSETQRNKGNFPGRFSGRQFSNSRSEMNVSTLELGDSALYLCASRDRWTRTDTQYFGPGTRLTVL.

This chain connects TRBV7-6 to TRBJ2-3; 7 nucleotides line up with TRBD1. The CDR3 covers 16 residues. Trimming removed 5 bases from V and 0 bases from J; junction bases left unmatched: 8. Germline lookup yields CDR1 SGHVS and CDR2 FNYEAQ. In DNA, the CDR3 is TGTGCCAGCAGCCCTTACAGGGGCTCTAGCACAGATACGCAGTATTTT. It yields the protein CASSPYRGSSTDTQYF.

This rearrangement joins TRBV2 to TRBJ2-1; 8 bases map to TRBD2. The junction had 10 bases not matched to a gene; V was cut back by 4 bases and J by 5 bases. This CDR3 contains 16 residues. CDR1 is SNHLY and CDR2 is FYNNEI in the germline V gene. In DNA, the CDR3 is TGTGCCAGCAGTGTTAGCGGGGTGGGACTTGACAATGAGCAGTTCTTC. Its protein is CASSVSGVGLDNEQFF. The full variable domain, completed using reference TRBV2 and TRBJ2-1, is EPEVTQTPSHQVTQMGQEVILRCVPISNHLYFYWYRQILGQKVEFLVSFYNNEISEKSEIFDDQFSVERPDGSNFTLKIRSTKLEDSAMYFCASSVSGVGLDNEQFFGPGTRLTVL.

This clonotype showed up just once. Relative to the germline gene, one junction end is altered; a read error may explain this. The chain employs TRBV4-1 and TRBJ2-7; TRBD1 is a possible D gene (6 bases). The length of the CDR3 is 15 residues. In germline, CDR1 is MGHRA, CDR2 YSYEKL. CDR3 nucleotides: TGCGCCAGCAACCAAGATGGGGACACCTACTACGAGCAGTACTTC. Residues: CASNQDGDTYYEQYF.

This clonotype was observed a handful of times. The chain is built from TRBV27 and TRBJ1-1; D perhaps matches TRBD1 (5 bases). The CDR3 runs to 16 residues. V was trimmed by 2 bases and J by 0 bases, leaving 13 bases between them. Germline assignment: CDR1 MNHEY and CDR2 SMNVEV (reference sequence). The CDR3 spells CASSLSSDSMNTEAFF. CDR3 DNA sequence: TGTGCCAGCAGTTTAAGCTCCGACAGTATGAACACTGAAGCTTTCTTT.

This clonotype was found a few times. The chain employs TRBV7-9 and TRBJ1-1; D gene uncertain. The CDR3 consists of 13 residues. V was shortened by 1 base and J by 3 bases, with 6 bases between the two germline ends. CDR1 and CDR2 (germline): SEHNR, FQNEAQ (reference sequence). The CDR3 region is CASSLESHTEAFF. CDR3 DNA: TGTGCCAGCAGCTTAGAGAGTCACACTGAAGCTTTCTTT.

This clonotype appeared a few times. The gene calls are TRBV4-1 and TRBJ1-4; 9 nucleotides agree with TRBD1. The CDR3 runs to 16 residues. Germline assignment: CDR1 MGHRA and CDR2 YSYEKL. V lost 1 base to trimming and J lost 6 bases; unmatched junction nucleotides: 6. CDR3 region: CASSQVSGQGYEKLFF. In DNA form, the CDR3 reads TGCGCCAGCAGCCAAGTGTCGGGACAGGGCTATGAAAAACTGTTTTTT.

This clonotype showed up just a few times. The V and J genes are TRBV3-1 and TRBJ2-4; perhaps D is TRBD1 or TRBD2 (6 bases each). The end of the DNA fits TRBJ2-5 better, so the J call may be wrong. Germline values: CDR1 LGHDT, CDR2 YNNKEL (reference sequence). This CDR3 has 15 residues. Here the CDR3 reads CASSQDQGTQETQYF. The CDR3 coding sequence is TGTGCCAGCAGCCAAGATCAGGGGACTCAAGAGACCCAGTACTTC.

This chain links TRBV29-1 with TRBJ2-3, with 14 bases fitting TRBD2. J gave up 6 bases and V 0 bases, and 8 bases lay outside the gene matches. There are 17 residues in the CDR3. Germline V CDR1 and CDR2: SQVTM, ANQGSEA. In nucleotides, the CDR3 is TGCAGCGTTGAAGATCAGGGACTAGCGGGAGTTCTGGATACGCAGTATTTT. Protein product: CSVEDQGLAGVLDTQYF.

This clonotype showed up many times. The V gene is TRBV29-1, the J gene TRBJ2-3, with TRBD1 identical over 7 bases. Germline V gene data show CDR1 as SQVTM and CDR2 as ANQGSEA. V shed 7 bases and J 6 bases; nucleotides not matched to a gene: 10. The CDR3 is 13 amino acids. In nucleotides, the CDR3 is TGCAGCGCAACTCCGGGACAGAGGGATACGCAGTATTTT. Translating gives CSATPGQRDTQYF.

This chain connects TRBV28 to TRBJ2-3; D might be TRBD2 (6 bases). The CDR3 consists of 16 residues. Germline V gene sequence: CDR1 MDHEN, CDR2 SYDVKM. Trimming took off 4 bases at V and 1 base at J, with 15 bases between the two ends. The CDR3 loop is CASSSSSVRGTDTQYF. CDR3 sequence (DNA): TGTGCCAGCAGTTCCTCTAGCGTGAGGGGCACAGATACGCAGTATTTT.

V usage is TRBV5-1 and J usage is TRBJ1-5; D remains unclear. Germline V gives CDR1 SGHRS, CDR2 YFSETQ. Trimming shortened V by 6 bases and J by 2 bases, and 12 bases separated the two germline ends. The CDR3 spans 14 residues. The CDR3 reads CASNWPEGNQPQHF. In DNA form, the CDR3 reads TGCGCCAGCAACTGGCCGGAGGGCAATCAGCCCCAGCATTTT.

V is TRBV12-3 or TRBV12-4 and J is TRBJ2-1; 13 nucleotides line up with TRBD2. Trimming cost V 6 bases and J 12 bases; bases outside gene matches: 8. This CDR3 comprises 14 residues. CDR3 nucleotides: TGTGCCAGCAGCCTTGGACTAGCGGGAGTTGGGCAGTTCTTC. This gives the protein CASSLGLAGVGQFF.

This sequence joins TRBV28 and TRBJ1-5, with TRBD1 identical over 9 bases. The CDR3 is 13 residues long. V shed 10 bases, J shed 6 bases, and the junction held 7 bases outside the gene matches. Germline CDR1 reads MDHEN; CDR2 reads SYDVKM. DNA for the CDR3: TGTGCCAACCACAGGGGGCGAAGTCAGCCCCAGCATTTT. It is translated as CANHRGRSQPQHF. The whole variable domain, filled in from reference TRBV28 and TRBJ1-5, reads DVKVTQSSRYLVKRTGEKVFLECVQDMDHENMFWYRQDPGLGLRLIYFSYDVKMKEKGDIPEGYSVSREKKERFSLILESASTNQTSMYLCANHRGRSQPQHFGDGTRLSIL.

To note about this clonotype: A junction end diverges from the germline sequence, so it may reflect a read error. The J gene is TRBJ2-1, the V gene TRBV20-1; 8 bases are a match to TRBD1. Germline V gene data show CDR1 as DFQATT and CDR2 as SNEGSKA (reference sequence). The CDR3 length is 15 residues. CDR3 DNA: TGCAGCGCTAGAGCGGCGGACAGGGTAAAAGATGAGCAGTTCTTC. As protein: CSARAADRVKDEQFF.

The rearrangement links TRBV6-1 to TRBJ2-3, with a possible D match to TRBD2 (7 bases). Between the trimmed V and J ends, which lost 1 base and 6 bases, there was a span of 23 bases. This CDR3 has 18 residues. Germline lookup yields CDR1 MNHNS and CDR2 SASEGT. CDR3 sequence reads: CASSEDYRARSGMDTQYF. DNA of the CDR3: TGTGCCAGCAGTGAAGACTACAGGGCCCGAAGCGGGATGGATACGCAGTATTTT.